One and the same sample provided the 10 T cell receptor beta chains below, sequenced in a study of blood T cell repertoires in COVID-19. Sequenced by immunoSEQ multiplex PCR; TCRdb stores in-frame clones only, minus some. The sample has some 150,000 clones, about four fifths seen once. The sequencing input was peripheral blood. Receptors originate from a human donor with acute or convalescent COVID-19. The donor label of this sample is uncertain.

The chain joins TRBV12-3 or TRBV12-4 to TRBJ1-2, with 7 bases identical to TRBD1. After removal of 6 bases from V and 8 bases from J, the junction contained 9 bases not matched to a gene. This CDR3 comprises 13 residues. The CDR3 region has the DNA TGTGCCAGCAGCCGGGGACAGCCTCAGGGCTACACCTTC. Translating it yields CASSRGQPQGYTF.

The chain is built from TRBV9 and TRBJ2-3; 10 bases are shared with TRBD2. The germline gives CDR1 SGDLS, CDR2 YYNGEE. This CDR3 comprises 16 residues. Unmatched junction bases numbered 3, after V lost 0 bases and J lost 2 bases. CDR3 residues: CASSVELAGLTDTQYF. The CDR3 nucleotides are TGTGCCAGCAGCGTAGAACTAGCGGGGCTCACAGATACGCAGTATTTT.

The CDR3 here is CASSFGQGARGYTF. DNA for the CDR3: TGTGCCAGCAGTTTTGGACAGGGGGCGCGAGGCTACACCTTC. V gene TRBV6-5 combines with J gene TRBJ1-2, with 11 nucleotides matching TRBD1. The CDR3 length is 14 residues. CDR1 and CDR2 from the germline V gene are MNHEY and SVGAGI. V was pared by 4 bases and J by 8 bases, with 6 bases of the junction left unmatched.

The CDR3 DNA reads as TGCGCCAGCAGCCCAGGGACAGCTGATTCACCCCTCCACTTT. This sequence encodes CASSPGTADSPLHF. V and J are TRBV5-1 and TRBJ1-6, with 7 bases fitting TRBD1. There are 14 residues in the CDR3. V was clipped by 4 bases and J by 8 bases; unmatched bases: 6. Germline CDR1 SGHRS, CDR2 YFSETQ.

The chain combines TRBV19 with TRBJ1-5, with D maybe TRBD1 (6 bases). CDR3 size: 14 residues. CDR1 is LNHDA and CDR2 is SQIVND in the germline V gene (reference sequence). V was shortened by 10 bases and J by 8 bases, with 21 bases between the two germline ends. CDR3 loop: CATSGTRDIEPQHF. The DNA for the CDR3 is TGTGCCACTTCGGGAACCAGGGACATTGAGCCCCAGCATTTT.

The CDR3 region has the DNA TGTGCCAGTAGTATGGGACACGAGGGCAATCAGCCCCAGCATTTT. Translated: CASSMGHEGNQPQHF. The chain has TRBV19 and TRBJ1-5, with D possibly matching TRBD1 (6 bases). Germline V gene lookup returns CDR1 LNHDA and CDR2 SQIVND (reference sequence). The length of the CDR3 is 15 residues. The germline V and J ends were trimmed by 3 bases and 2 bases, with 11 bases remaining between them.

V and J are TRBV6-6 and TRBJ1-5; D is uncertain. V was pared by 0 bases and J by 4 bases, with 7 bases between. This CDR3 is built from 14 residues. Germline V CDR1 and CDR2: MNHNY, SVGAGI (reference sequence). The chain's CDR3 is CASSYSEKNQPQHF. The CDR3 coding sequence is TGTGCCAGCAGTTACTCGGAGAAGAATCAGCCCCAGCATTTT.

A few counts support this clone. The chain is built from TRBV18 and TRBJ2-5; TRBD1 might be the D (5 bases). With 6 bases removed from V and 4 bases from J, the gap between germline ends came to 12 bases. Germline V CDR1 and CDR2: KGHSH, LQKENI. This CDR3 region has 13 residues. This CDR3 is CASSSGTGETQYF. Written as DNA, the CDR3 is TGTGCCAGCTCCTCAGGAACAGGAGAGACCCAGTACTTC. The full variable domain, in which reference TRBV18 and TRBJ2-5 provide the parts outside the CDR3, is NAGVMQNPRHLVRRRGQEARLRCSPMKGHSHVYWYRQLPEEGLKFMVYLQKENIIDESGMPKERFSAEFPKEGPSILRIQQVVRGDSAAYFCASSSGTGETQYFGPGTRLLVL.

The gene calls are TRBV9 and TRBJ1-4; a possible D gene is TRBD1 (6 bases). With 0 bases removed from V and 8 bases from J, the gap between germline ends came to 14 bases. There are 15 residues in the CDR3. Germline V CDR1 and CDR2: SGDLS, YYNGEE. CDR3: CASSVAGSTGEKLFF. DNA for the CDR3: TGTGCCAGCAGCGTAGCGGGGAGCACAGGGGAAAAACTGTTTTTT.

The chain employs TRBV7-9 and TRBJ1-2; 7 nucleotides agree with TRBD1. The CDR3 sequence is 14 residues long. V shed 2 bases, J shed 2 bases, and the junction held 2 bases outside the gene matches. Germline values: CDR1 SEHNR, CDR2 FQNEAQ (reference sequence). CDR3 coding DNA: TGTGCCAGCAGCTTACCGACAGGGAACTATGGCTACACCTTC. Translation: CASSLPTGNYGYTF.